This is a list of T cell receptor beta chains from one sample in a study of cytomegalovirus exposure and HLA in healthy donors. The protocol was immunoSEQ multiplex PCR, while the TCRdb copy is restricted to in-frame clones and leaves out a portion. In the table there are more than 150,000 clones, approximately 80% of which are singletons. What was sequenced was PBMCs. The receptor set was obtained from a girl between 10 and 17 years old in good health and CMV-seropositive. The CDR3 runs from the conserved cysteine through the conserved F or W.

v_call cdr3_aa
TRBV5-1 CASSAGSTSSYNEQFF
TRBV29-1 CSVMTGSSYEQYF
TRBV7-2 CASSLTGVPRSLNTDTQYF
TRBV14 CASSQAGGRNTEAFF
TRBV10-1 CASSSSSRDLEQFF
TRBV6-1 CASSEGGFEQFF
TRBV7-9 CASSLAGWGADTEAFF
TRBV4-1 CASSQGGGQGRTEAFF
TRBV10-2 CASSEPGGIGETQYF
TRBV27 CARARDRRTDTQYF
TRBV11-1 CASRQGISTDTQYF
TRBV19 CASSLLPRGNQPQHF
TRBV7-9 CASRLFAGGGPTEAFF
TRBV7-9 CASSLARGNTGELFF
TRBV12-5 CASGQDIREKLFF
TRBV4-3 CASSLGLAGGPVVETQYF
TRBV4-2 CASSQDSGVAGYNEQFF
TRBV7-9 CASSPEGAASGNTIYF
TRBV10-3 CAITSDSTDTQYF
TRBV10-2 CASSESNRGNQPQHF
TRBV10-3 CAISESNQTRSRRWSGYTF
TRBV19 CASSTSGPGGSDTQYF
TRBV27 CASSSGVAGELFF
TRBV27 CASSLLSPGGTDTQYF
TRBV30 CAWSPSPGGNEQFF
TRBV7-2 CASSLNLAYNEQFF
TRBV18 CASSPGSEDTQYF
TRBV5-1 CASRSGSSYEQYF
TRBV5-1 CASSSEQWTEAFF
TRBV7-8 CASSPQRAKATGELFF
TRBV30 CAWSHGRVDEQYF
TRBV7-9 CASSSRGTNTGELFF
TRBV9 CASSKDRVNTEAFF
TRBV11-1 CASSFPIAGGNNNEQFF
TRBV29-1 CSVELAGDYEQYF
TRBV25-1 CASSLLRGNTDTQYF
TRBV5-1 CASSLAGEQYF
TRBV2 CASSEHRGDTGELFF
TRBV5-4 CASSHYGQGLNGYTF
TRBV5-1 CASSLGTGGYTF
TRBV6-5 CASSLAHEQYF
TRBV29-1 CSARQGAIDEQYF
TRBV19 CASSRGRSRLIQPQHF
TRBV6-5 CASTPGDRSSYEQYF
TRBV14 CASSQGRLARSDEQFF